Each of the 30 T cell receptor beta chains below was sequenced from the same sample in a study of T cell changes during pregnancy in multiple sclerosis. Profiled with immunoSEQ multiplex PCR; TCRdb holds only in-frame clones, not every one. The table records more than 9,500 clones, approximately 84% of them present only once. The material sequenced was CD8+ T cells from peripheral blood mononuclear cells, taken after pregnancy. The receptor set was obtained from a female donor in good health, enrolled as a control in a pregnancy study.

The rearrangement uses TRBV28 and TRBJ1-2; D call uncertain. Trimming left V 1 base short and J 4 bases short, with 13 bases between. Per germline, CDR1 MDHEN and CDR2 SYDVKM. This CDR3 contains 15 residues. In DNA, the CDR3 is TGTGCCAGCAGTTTATATGTAACAGAATTCTATGGCTACACCTTC. Protein sequence: CASSLYVTEFYGYTF.

This clone rates as large. The J gene is TRBJ2-1, the V gene TRBV6-4; D is perhaps TRBD1 (6 bases). Germline V gives CDR1 MRHNA, CDR2 SNTAGT. The CDR3 loop spans 15 amino acids. Trimming removed 0 bases at V and 8 bases at J, with 14 bases between. The CDR3 reads CASSDSGGEGDEQFF. The CDR3 DNA follows: TGTGCCAGCAGTGACTCTGGGGGAGAGGGGGATGAGCAGTTCTTC.

The chain couples TRBV7-2 to TRBJ2-3; 9 bases are a match to TRBD2. The CDR3 contains 16 residues. Germline V gene lookup returns CDR1 SGHTA and CDR2 FQGNSA. Trimming cost V 4 bases and J 1 base; bases outside gene matches: 6. The CDR3 sequence: CASSSYWTSGTDTQYF. The DNA of the CDR3 is TGTGCCAGCAGCTCCTATTGGACTAGCGGCACAGATACGCAGTATTTT.

This chain connects TRBV2 to TRBJ2-7, with 15 positions matching TRBD2. V shed 8 bases, J shed 3 bases, and the junction held 5 bases outside the gene matches. There are 15 residues in the CDR3. CDR1 is SNHLY and CDR2 is FYNNEI in the germline V gene. The CDR3 DNA is TGTGCCAGCGGGGGACTAGCGGGGGGATTCTACGAGCAGTACTTC. Amino acids: CASGGLAGGFYEQYF.

V usage is TRBV7-3 and J usage is TRBJ1-1; 7 bases are shared with TRBD1. The CDR3 loop spans 15 amino acids. Germline loops: CDR1 SGHTA, CDR2 FQGTGA. With 5 bases clipped from V and 0 bases from J, the junction kept 6 bases outside the gene matches. CDR3 bases: TGTGCCAGCAGCCCACAGACAGGGATGAACACTGAAGCTTTCTTT. The encoded protein is CASSPQTGMNTEAFF.

The chain is built from TRBV6-5 and TRBJ1-1; TRBD1 is a possible D gene (5 bases). In germline, CDR1 is MNHEY, CDR2 SVGAGI. The CDR3 covers 14 residues. V was clipped by 5 bases and J by 4 bases, with 14 bases between them. The CDR3 bases are TGTGCCAGCAGTGTGGGGGGGGTGGGCACTGAAGCTTTCTTT. Protein sequence: CASSVGGVGTEAFF.

The V call is TRBV6-6, the J call TRBJ2-7, with 7 nucleotides matching TRBD1. V shed 5 bases, J shed 5 bases, and the junction held 12 bases outside the gene matches. Looked up from germline, CDR1 is MNHNY and CDR2 is SVGAGI (reference sequence). The CDR3 consists of 15 residues. CDR3: CASSVQGIGGHEQYF. In DNA form, the CDR3 reads TGTGCCAGCAGTGTACAGGGGATTGGTGGCCACGAGCAGTACTTC.

The chain employs TRBV6-4 and TRBJ2-3, with TRBD2 matching over 10 bases. CDR3 length equals 15 residues. Trimming at V came to 5 bases and at J to 2 bases, leaving 4 bases not matched to a gene. Germline values: CDR1 MRHNA, CDR2 SNTAGT. In DNA, the CDR3 is TGTGCCAGCAGTTTAGCGGGAGGCTCCACAGATACGCAGTATTTT. This codes for CASSLAGGSTDTQYF.

This rearrangement joins TRBV27 to TRBJ2-7; 11 positions match TRBD1. Trimming took 7 bases from V and 5 from J; bases not matched to a gene: 4. The CDR3 extends over 13 amino acids. In germline, CDR1 is MNHEY, CDR2 SMNVEV (reference sequence). CDR3 DNA sequence: TGTGCCAGCAAGCGGGACAGGGGGGACGAGCAGTACTTC. This sequence encodes CASKRDRGDEQYF.

In this sample, this clone is medium-sized. The V and J genes are TRBV19 and TRBJ2-1, with TRBD2 as a possible D gene (5 bases). This CDR3 contains 16 residues. Deletions cut 1 base from V and 0 bases from J, with 10 bases between. Germline CDR1 and CDR2: LNHDA and SQIVND (reference sequence). The CDR3 here is CASSIVGGGSYNEQFF. The CDR3 DNA sequence: TGTGCCAGTAGTATAGTTGGAGGAGGCTCCTACAATGAGCAGTTCTTC. The whole variable domain, filled in from reference TRBV19 and TRBJ2-1, reads DGGITQSPKYLFRKEGQNVTLSCEQNLNHDAMYWYRQDPGQGLRLIYYSQIVNDFQKGDIAEGYSVSREKKESFPLTVTSAQKNPTAFYLCASSIVGGGSYNEQFFGPGTRLTVL.

The rearrangement uses TRBV7-2 and TRBJ2-3; weak D call: TRBD2 (6 bases). V dropped 5 bases and J dropped 2 bases, with 17 bases sitting between them. CDR3 length: 16 amino acids. Germline CDR1 reads SGHTA; CDR2 reads FQGNSA. This CDR3 is CASSLSGPYNTDTQYF. The CDR3 DNA is TGTGCCAGCAGCCTAAGCGGGCCCTACAACACAGATACGCAGTATTTT.

The rearrangement joins TRBV5-4 to TRBJ1-6, with D unclear. V lost 5 bases, J lost 6 bases, and 21 bases lay in between. The CDR3 is made up of 17 amino acids. Germline assignment: CDR1 SGHNT and CDR2 YYREEE (reference sequence). CDR3 in DNA: TGTGCCAGCAGTTCTTTCCCCGGACTGTTAAGTAATTCACCCCTCCACTTT. This gives the protein CASSSFPGLLSNSPLHF.

The rearrangement links TRBV19 to TRBJ2-3; 12 nucleotides agree with TRBD2. V lost 5 bases to trimming and J lost 5 bases; unmatched junction nucleotides: 8. Germline lookup yields CDR1 LNHDA and CDR2 SQIVND (reference sequence). This CDR3 region has 16 residues. CDR3 amino acids: CASSGRLAGVGDTQYF. The DNA for the CDR3 is TGTGCCAGTAGTGGGCGACTAGCGGGAGTTGGAGATACGCAGTATTTT.

The chain uses TRBV6-1 and TRBJ2-7; the match to TRBD1 covers 11 bases. V shed 1 base and J 4 bases; nucleotides not matched to a gene: 3. CDR1 is MNHNS, CDR2 SASEGT, per germline. CDR3 length: 15 residues. The CDR3 loop is CASSEEGTGGYEQYF. The CDR3 DNA reads TGTGCCAGCAGTGAAGAGGGGACAGGGGGTTACGAGCAGTACTTC.

V is TRBV27 and J is TRBJ2-7; weak D call: TRBD2 (5 bases). The CDR3 contains 14 residues. Germline CDR1 MNHEY, CDR2 SMNVEV (reference sequence). V was clipped by 7 bases and J by 5 bases, with 18 bases between them. The CDR3 spells CASTPYRGSHEQYF. CDR3 nucleotides: TGTGCCAGCACCCCTTACCGGGGTTCCCACGAGCAGTACTTC.

This chain uses TRBV5-6 with TRBJ2-2; 7 bases align to TRBD2. There are 16 residues in the CDR3. With V trimmed by 2 bases and J by 3 bases, 7 bases remained unmatched. The V gene's germline CDR1 is SGHDT and CDR2 YYEEEE. The CDR3 sequence: CASSFGRGFYTGELFF. The CDR3 DNA sequence: TGTGCCAGCAGCTTCGGGCGGGGGTTTTACACCGGGGAGCTGTTTTTT. Full variable domain (missing parts from reference TRBV5-6 and TRBJ2-2): DAGVTQSPTHLIKTRGQQVTLRCSPKSGHDTVSWYQQALGQGPQFIFQYYEEEERQRGNFPDRFSGHQFPNYSSELNVNALLLGDSALYLCASSFGRGFYTGELFFGEGSRLTVL.

The genes are TRBV27 and TRBJ2-7; 7 nucleotides agree with TRBD2. J was trimmed by 3 bases and V by 3 bases; bases with no gene match: 2. Germline CDR1 MNHEY, CDR2 SMNVEV (reference sequence). This CDR3 comprises 13 residues. The CDR3 is CASSLGLNYEQYF. The DNA for the CDR3 is TGTGCCAGCAGTTTGGGACTAAACTACGAGCAGTACTTC.

The rearrangement links TRBV6-6 to TRBJ2-1, with 8 bases lining up with TRBD2. Germline lookup yields CDR1 MNHNY and CDR2 SVGAGI (reference sequence). The CDR3 sequence is 14 residues long. The V gene end was trimmed by 2 bases and the J gene end by 4 bases; junction bases not matched to a gene: 1. This CDR3 reads CASSYGTSYNEQFF. The DNA for the CDR3 is TGTGCCAGCAGTTACGGGACTAGTTACAATGAGCAGTTCTTC.

This clone was seen only once. The V gene is TRBV2, the J gene TRBJ2-3, with D tentatively TRBD2 (5 bases). Trimming pared 8 bases from V and 3 bases from J, leaving 15 bases between. CDR3 size: 14 residues. Germline V lookup: CDR1 SNHLY, CDR2 FYNNEI. CDR3 residues: CASHRGDLTDTQYF. The CDR3 DNA follows: TGTGCCAGCCACCGGGGAGACCTAACAGATACGCAGTATTTT.

The chain combines TRBV2 with TRBJ2-5; D call uncertain. V lost 4 bases, J lost 1 base, and 7 bases lay in between. CDR3 size: 13 residues. Germline CDR1 is SNHLY and CDR2 is FYNNEI. The CDR3 nucleotides are TGTGCCAGCAGTGTCCGGGTCCAAGAGACCCAGTACTTC. It codes for CASSVRVQETQYF.

This sequence joins TRBV29-1 and TRBJ2-1, with a tentative D call TRBD2 (6 bases). Deletions cut 0 bases from V and 10 bases from J, with 16 bases between. The germline V gene has CDR1 SQVTM and CDR2 ANQGSEA. CDR3 length equals 14 residues. The CDR3 protein is CSVEDRGLTREQFF. The CDR3 DNA follows: TGCAGCGTTGAAGACCGGGGACTCACCAGGGAGCAGTTCTTC.

The gene calls are TRBV19 and TRBJ2-7; 9 bases match TRBD2. The CDR3 sequence is 14 residues long. Germline V gives CDR1 LNHDA, CDR2 SQIVND (reference sequence). The ends lost 3 bases at V and 12 bases at J; junction bases unmatched: 12. The CDR3 nucleotides are TGTGCCAGTAGTATCGTACCGGGCGGGAGGGAACGGTACTTC. Translated, it gives CASSIVPGGRERYF.

The genes are TRBV19 and TRBJ2-1; D is possibly TRBD2 (5 bases). This CDR3 region has 14 residues. CDR1 and CDR2 from the germline V gene are LNHDA and SQIVND (reference sequence). V was clipped by 9 bases and J by 4 bases, with 16 bases between them. The CDR3 DNA reads TGTGCCAGCTCTTGGGTCGGGGTTTACAATGAGCAGTTCTTC. This codes for CASSWVGVYNEQFF.

This clone was seen a handful of times. The chain joins TRBV6-1 to TRBJ2-3; 14 nucleotides align to TRBD2. Trimming at V came to 4 bases and at J to 4 bases, leaving 1 base not matched to a gene. Germline V gives CDR1 MNHNS, CDR2 SASEGT. The CDR3 sequence is 15 residues long. The CDR3 loop reads CASSGLAGGPDTQYF. CDR3 bases: TGTGCCAGCAGTGGACTAGCGGGGGGGCCAGATACGCAGTATTTT.

For the CDR3, the DNA is TGTGCCAGCGGCAACAGGAGAAGGTGGCCCCAGCATTTT. Translation gives CASGNRRRWPQHF. The V gene is TRBV11-3, the J gene TRBJ1-5; possibly TRBD1 for D (5 bases). V dropped 8 bases and J dropped 9 bases, with 17 bases sitting between them. Germline CDR1 SGHNT, CDR2 YENEEA. This CDR3 has 13 residues.

V usage is TRBV7-8 and J usage is TRBJ1-5; no definite D call. The CDR3 spans 17 residues. V dropped 4 bases and J dropped 4 bases, with 20 bases sitting between them. In germline, CDR1 is SGHVS, CDR2 FQNEAQ. As DNA, the CDR3 is TGTGCCAGCAGCTCCCTGGGTTACAGCTTACCGAATCAGCCCCAGCATTTT. Translated: CASSSLGYSLPNQPQHF.

The chain carries TRBV27 and TRBJ2-7, with 9 bases fitting TRBD1. The V gene end was trimmed by 6 bases and the J gene end by 3 bases; junction bases not matched to a gene: 9. The germline CDR1 and CDR2 sequences are MNHEY and SMNVEV (reference sequence). The CDR3 is 15 amino acids. CDR3 in amino acids: CASSPLGQGFYEQYF. The CDR3 region has the DNA TGTGCCAGCAGCCCATTGGGACAGGGTTTCTACGAGCAGTACTTC.

The chain has TRBV5-1 and TRBJ2-5, with TRBD1 as a possible D gene (5 bases). Germline CDR1 SGHRS, CDR2 YFSETQ. V lost 4 bases to trimming and J lost 5 bases, with 15 bases between them. The CDR3 has 14 amino acids. The CDR3 protein is CASSLEKKGETQYF. The CDR3 DNA sequence: TGCGCCAGCAGCCTGGAAAAGAAGGGGGAGACCCAGTACTTC.

J is TRBJ2-7 and V is TRBV27; possible D gene TRBD1, 6 bases. The ends were cut back, 5 bases at V and 3 bases at J, with 17 bases in the middle. The CDR3 totals 15 residues. Germline V CDR1 and CDR2: MNHEY, SMNVEV (reference sequence). The CDR3 here is CASSPRGQPYYEQYF. In nucleotides, the CDR3 is TGTGCCAGCAGTCCTCGCGGACAGCCCTACTACGAGCAGTACTTC.

The rearrangement uses TRBV18 and TRBJ1-2; 7 positions match TRBD1. V lost 0 bases, J lost 4 bases, and 8 bases stayed unmatched. This CDR3 comprises 16 residues. Germline CDR1 reads KGHSH; CDR2 reads LQKENI. As DNA, the CDR3 is TGTGCCAGCTCACCACCTCCGGACAGGAAGAGCTATGGCTACACCTTC. Amino acids: CASSPPPDRKSYGYTF.